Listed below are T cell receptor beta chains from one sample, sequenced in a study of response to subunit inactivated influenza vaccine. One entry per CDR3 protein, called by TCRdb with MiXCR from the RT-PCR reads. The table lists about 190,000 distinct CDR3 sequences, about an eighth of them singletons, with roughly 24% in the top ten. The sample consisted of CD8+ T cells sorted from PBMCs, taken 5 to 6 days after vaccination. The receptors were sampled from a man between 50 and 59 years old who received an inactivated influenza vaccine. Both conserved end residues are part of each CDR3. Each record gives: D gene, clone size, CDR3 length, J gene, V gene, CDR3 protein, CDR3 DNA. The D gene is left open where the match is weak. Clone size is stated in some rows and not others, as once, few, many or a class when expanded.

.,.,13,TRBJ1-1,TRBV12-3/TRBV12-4,CASSYTGNTEAFF,TGTGCCAGCAGTTACACAGGGAACACTGAAGCTTTCTTT
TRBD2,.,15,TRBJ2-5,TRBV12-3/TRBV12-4,CASSLTSAPRETQYF,TGTGCCAGCAGCCTAACTAGCGCCCCCCGGGAGACCCAGTACTTC
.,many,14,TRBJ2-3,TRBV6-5,CASSYGWETDTQYF,TGTGCCAGCAGTTACGGGTGGGAAACAGATACGCAGTATTTT
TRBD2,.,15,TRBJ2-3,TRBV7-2,CASSPLPTSADTQYF,TGTGCCAGCAGCCCGCTACCGACTAGCGCAGATACGCAGTATTTT
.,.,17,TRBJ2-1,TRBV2,CASSDFFASVEDNEQFF,TGTGCCAGCAGTGACTTTTTCGCTAGCGTGGAAGACAATGAGCAGTTCTTC
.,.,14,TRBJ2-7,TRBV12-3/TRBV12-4,CASSLVAGPYEQYF,TGTGCCAGCAGTTTAGTGGCAGGGCCCTACGAGCAGTACTTC
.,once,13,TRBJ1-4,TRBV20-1,CRVDDPSNEKLFF,TGCAGAGTCGACGATCCTAGTAATGAAAAACTGTTTTTT
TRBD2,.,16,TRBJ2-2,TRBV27,CASSLTSGANTGELFF,TGTGCCAGCAGTTTAACCAGCGGGGCGAACACCGGGGAGCTGTTTTTT
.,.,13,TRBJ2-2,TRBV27,CASGHANTGELFF,TGTGCCAGCGGTCACGCGAACACCGGGGAGCTGTTTTTT
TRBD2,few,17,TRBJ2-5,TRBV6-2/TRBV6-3,CASSRRLAGVLGETQYF,TGTGCCAGCAGTCGAAGACTAGCGGGAGTCCTAGGGGAGACCCAGTACTTC
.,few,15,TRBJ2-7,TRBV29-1,CSVQTLGQGNYEQYF,TGCAGCGTTCAGACCCTGGGGCAGGGAAACTACGAGCAGTACTTC
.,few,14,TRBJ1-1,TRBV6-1,CASSPVGAGTEAFF,TGTGCCAGCAGCCCAGTGGGGGCTGGCACTGAAGCTTTCTTT
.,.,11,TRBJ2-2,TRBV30,CAWSVPGELFF,TGTGCCTGGAGTGTACCCGGGGAGCTGTTTTTT
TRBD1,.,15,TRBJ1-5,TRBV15,CATSHRQGSNQPQHF,TGTGCCACCAGCCATAGACAGGGCAGCAATCAGCCCCAGCATTTT
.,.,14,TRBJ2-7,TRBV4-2,CASSQVPSDYEQYF,TGTGCCAGCAGCCAAGTTCCTAGCGACTACGAGCAGTACTTC
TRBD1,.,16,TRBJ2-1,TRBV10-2,CAMTGAPRGSYNEQFF,TGCGCCATGACAGGGGCCCCACGGGGGTCCTACAATGAGCAGTTCTTC
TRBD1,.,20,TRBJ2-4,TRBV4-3,CASSQWPGTDSLLAKNIQYF,TGCGCCAGCAGCCAATGGCCCGGGACAGACAGTTTACTAGCCAAAAACATTCAGTACTTC
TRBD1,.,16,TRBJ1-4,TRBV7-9,CASSLTMGRGPTKLFF,TGTGCCAGCAGCTTAACCATGGGCAGGGGGCCGACAAAACTGTTTTTT
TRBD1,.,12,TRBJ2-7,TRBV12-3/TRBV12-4,CASRRQGGEQYF,TGTGCCAGCAGGAGACAGGGCGGCGAGCAGTACTTC
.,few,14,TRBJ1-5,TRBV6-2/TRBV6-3,CASSPTQGYQPQHF,TGTGCCAGCAGTCCAACCCAGGGGTATCAGCCCCAGCATTTT
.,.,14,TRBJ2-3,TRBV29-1,CSVDRGASTDTQYF,TGCAGCGTTGACCGGGGGGCTAGCACAGATACGCAGTATTTT
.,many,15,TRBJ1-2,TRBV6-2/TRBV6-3,CASSYLQVEDYGYTF,TGTGCCAGCAGCTACCTCCAGGTCGAGGACTATGGCTACACCTTC
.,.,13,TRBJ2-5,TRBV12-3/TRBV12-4,CASQGHAIETQYF,TGTGCCAGCCAGGGACATGCCATAGAGACCCAGTACTTC
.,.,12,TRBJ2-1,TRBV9,CASSPRNNEQFF,TGTGCCAGCAGCCCACGGAACAATGAGCAGTTCTTC
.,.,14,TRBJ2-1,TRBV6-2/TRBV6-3,CASGTGLNYNEQFF,TGTGCCAGCGGGACGGGACTGAATTACAATGAGCAGTTCTTC
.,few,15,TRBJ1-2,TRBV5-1,CASSLAIWRDYGYTF,TGCGCCAGCAGCTTGGCAATTTGGCGAGACTATGGCTACACCTTC
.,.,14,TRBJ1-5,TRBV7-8,CASSRVGGNQPQHF,TGTGCCAGCTCAAGAGTTGGAGGCAATCAGCCCCAGCATTTT
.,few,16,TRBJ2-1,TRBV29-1,CSVEDGGPRTINEQFF,TGCAGCGTTGAAGATGGGGGCCCGCGGACCATCAATGAGCAGTTCTTC
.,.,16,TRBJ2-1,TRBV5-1,CASSLVSRDPDDEQFF,TGCGCCAGCAGCTTGGTTTCCAGGGACCCCGACGATGAGCAGTTCTTC
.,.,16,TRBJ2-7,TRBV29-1,CSVDGIDQRGPYEQYF,TGCAGCGTTGACGGGATCGATCAACGGGGACCTTACGAGCAGTACTTC
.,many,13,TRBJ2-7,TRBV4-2,CASSQDVAYEQYF,TGTGCCAGCAGCCAAGACGTAGCCTACGAGCAGTACTTC